Listed below are T cell receptor beta chains from one sample, sequenced in a study of shared clonotypes between healthy human individuals. The method was immunoSEQ multiplex PCR; TCRdb's version includes in-frame clones alone and lacks a portion of them. The sample has around 2.3 million clones, approximately 95% seen once. What was sequenced was naive CD4+ T cells sorted from blood. The receptors were gathered from a man younger than 35 in good health. CDR3s include the opening cysteine and the closing phenylalanine or tryptophan.

V | CDR3
TRBV21-1 | CASTFRDRGHSYEQYF
TRBV28 | CASSLTGGTNYGYTF
TRBV11-2 | CASSLGQGLGEQYF
TRBV7-6 | CASSVLAGGADTQYF
TRBV27 | CASSFSLVSPLHF
TRBV6-5 | CASRPQGGRETQYF
TRBV28 | CASSNRGNQPQHF
TRBV11-3 | CASSFKPGTDTQYF
TRBV7-9 | CASSWYDWGEGDGYTF
TRBV6-5 | CASTNGGGSYEQYF
TRBV5-1 | CASSAGGSAYEQYF
TRBV6-6 | CASRLTLGVYGYTF
TRBV6-4 | CASSDFGTASSYEQYF
TRBV15 | CATSRDAAGGTNEQFF
TRBV10-2 | CASSLTGTVNTGELFF
TRBV5-1 | CASSLGYSGIFNEQFF
TRBV10-1 | CASSDSGYRDTQYF
TRBV6-4 | CASSAQENSPLHF
TRBV11-2 | CASSLGGGKSSYEQYF
TRBV19 | CASSISTARDSTYEQYF
TRBV29-1 | CSVTPGVGYGYTF
TRBV29-1 | CSVRWDRGSYGYTF
TRBV7-8 | CASSLGLAGRNTGELFF
TRBV6-5 | CASSLTSGAGYTF
TRBV6-1 | CASSAKDFYNEQFF
TRBV18 | CASSGLQGETQYF
TRBV19 | CASSVDRGGNQPQHF
TRBV19 | CASMVQGANTGELFF
TRBV6-6 | CASSYSRRASTDTQYF
TRBV5-6 | CASSLRQTEAKNIQYF
TRBV15 | CATSRDRTTGEQYF
TRBV2 | CASNVARSFGNTIYF
TRBV16 | CASSPWDRQNTEAFF
TRBV6-1 | CASRGGTSGSYEQYF
TRBV7-5 | CARSLRSGEGTGNTIYF
TRBV5-4 | CASSFKSGFDYEQYF
TRBV11-1 | CASSLGGKETQYF
TRBV27 | CASSHGTGGVPISYNEQFF
TRBV6-1 | CASSEGEGQRWETQYF
TRBV2 | CASSAWTSVAKNIQYF
TRBV19 | CASSIGTSGSEQYF
TRBV11-2 | CASSPTTGTGVPTGNTIYF
TRBV18 | CASSPLGHRPNTGELFF
TRBV9 | CASSPWTVANTGELFF
TRBV5-1 | CASSLVADSYNEQFF
TRBV28 | CASPPPGQGWANEKLFF
TRBV7-9 | CASSLGNREVNEQFF
TRBV7-2 | CASRLDRVNTEAFF
TRBV2 | CASGRDRAFNEQFF
TRBV5-6 | CASSLQVRGEYGYTF
TRBV15 | CATSRDWGAQYF
TRBV28 | CASSFHQSHGYTF
TRBV30 | CAWSKGLFNEQFF
TRBV6-5 | CASRESVLANTEAFF